This paragraph reports one T cell receptor (beta chain). The antigen remains undetermined. This table comes from immunoSEQ multiplex PCR, and its TCRdb copy is limited to in-frame clones, with some not included. The repertoire holds about 25,000 clones, with around 73% as singletons. This CDR3 is built from 15 residues. Germline-derived CDR1 and CDR2 are MNHNS and SASEGT. The V end lost 2 bases, the J end lost 7 bases, and 14 bases lay between the germline ends. These data are taken from a study of a mutant IDH1 vaccine in newly diagnosed glioma. Study overall: In some groups vaccination began 4-6 weeks post-radiotherapy; others received it with temozolomide. The treated population exhibited a male proportion of about 62%, a female proportion of about 38%, and a mean age of about 40 years.

Study findings and constraints: Most patients, approximately 93%, showed vaccine-induced immune responses.

As for time point: week 11, during vaccination. In the vaccine, a single dose held 300 ug of the mutant IDH1 20-mer peptide, along with topical imiquimod. The J gene is TRBJ1-4, the V gene TRBV6-1; D might be TRBD1 (5 bases). This TCR came from a woman between 18 and 29 years old with glioma. Sequencing was performed on PBMCs, taken from a glioma patient whose treatment included an IDH1 peptide vaccine. In DNA form, the CDR3 reads TGTGCCAGCAGTGAAACAGTCCTGGGGGGTGAAAAACTGTTTTTT. Protein product: CASSETVLGGEKLFF.